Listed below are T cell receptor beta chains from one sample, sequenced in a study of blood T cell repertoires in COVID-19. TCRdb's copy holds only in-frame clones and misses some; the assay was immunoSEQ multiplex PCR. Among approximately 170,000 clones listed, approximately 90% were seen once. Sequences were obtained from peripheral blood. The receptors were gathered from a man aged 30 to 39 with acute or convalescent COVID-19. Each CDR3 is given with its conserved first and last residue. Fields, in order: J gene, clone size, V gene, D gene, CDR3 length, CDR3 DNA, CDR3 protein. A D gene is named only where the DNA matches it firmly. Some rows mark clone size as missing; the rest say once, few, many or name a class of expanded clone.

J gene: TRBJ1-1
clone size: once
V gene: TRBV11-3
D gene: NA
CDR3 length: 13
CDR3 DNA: TGTGCCAGCAGCCGTACGGTGAACACTGAAGCTTTCTTT
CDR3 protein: CASSRTVNTEAFF

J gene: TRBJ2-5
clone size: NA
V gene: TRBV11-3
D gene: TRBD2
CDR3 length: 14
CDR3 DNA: TGTGCCAGCAGCTTAGCGGGAGGCCAAGAGACCCAGTACTTC
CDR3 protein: CASSLAGGQETQYF

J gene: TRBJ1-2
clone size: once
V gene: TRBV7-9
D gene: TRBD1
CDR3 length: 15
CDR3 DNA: TGTGCCAGCACCCTTGACAGGGTAGCTAACTATGGCTACACCTTC
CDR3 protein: CASTLDRVANYGYTF

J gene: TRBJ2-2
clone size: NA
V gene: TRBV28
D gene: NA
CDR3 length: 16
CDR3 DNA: TGTGCCAGCAGTTTAAGTGGGAGTGCGAACACCGGGGAGCTGTTTTTT
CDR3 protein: CASSLSGSANTGELFF

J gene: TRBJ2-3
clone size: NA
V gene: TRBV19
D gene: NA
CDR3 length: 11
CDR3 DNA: TGTGCCAGTAGTCGTACAGATACGCAGTATTTT
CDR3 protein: CASSRTDTQYF

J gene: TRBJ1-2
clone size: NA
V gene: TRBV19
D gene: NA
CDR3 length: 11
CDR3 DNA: TGTGCCAGTAGTGAGAACTATGGCTACACCTTC
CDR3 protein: CASSENYGYTF

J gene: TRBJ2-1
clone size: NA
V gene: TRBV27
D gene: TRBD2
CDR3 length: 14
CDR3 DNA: TGTGCCAGCAGTCCGACGGGGGGCTACAATGAGCAGTTCTTC
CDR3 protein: CASSPTGGYNEQFF

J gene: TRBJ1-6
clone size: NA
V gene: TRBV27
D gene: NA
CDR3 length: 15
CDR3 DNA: TGTGCCAGCAGTTTATACGCAGGGGCAAATTCACCCCTCCACTTT
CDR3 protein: CASSLYAGANSPLHF

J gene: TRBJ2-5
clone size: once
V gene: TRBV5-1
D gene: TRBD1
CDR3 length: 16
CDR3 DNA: TGCGCCAGCAGCGACCCGGACAGGGCGGGCGTGGAGACCCAGTACTTC
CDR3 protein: CASSDPDRAGVETQYF

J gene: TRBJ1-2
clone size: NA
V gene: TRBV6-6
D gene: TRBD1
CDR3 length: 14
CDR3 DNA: TGTGCCAGCAGAGAGAAGACAGGGGGTCCGTTCTACACCTTC
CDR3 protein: CASREKTGGPFYTF

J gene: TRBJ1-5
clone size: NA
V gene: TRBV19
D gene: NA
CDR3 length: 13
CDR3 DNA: TGTGCCAGTAGCCCCGTTCCCAATCAGCCCCAGCATTTT
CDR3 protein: CASSPVPNQPQHF

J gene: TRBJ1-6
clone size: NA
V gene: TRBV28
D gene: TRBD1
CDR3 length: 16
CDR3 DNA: TGTGCCAGCAGTCCAGGGGGCCCTAGTTATAATTCACCCCTCCACTTT
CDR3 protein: CASSPGGPSYNSPLHF

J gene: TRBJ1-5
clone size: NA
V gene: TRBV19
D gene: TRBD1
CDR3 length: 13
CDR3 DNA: TGTGCCATCGGACAGGCGAGCAATCAGCCCCAGCATTTT
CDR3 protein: CAIGQASNQPQHF

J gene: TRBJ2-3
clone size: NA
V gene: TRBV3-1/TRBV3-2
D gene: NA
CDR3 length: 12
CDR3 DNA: TGTGCCAGCAGTTCCGCGATGGATACGCAGTATTTT
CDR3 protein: CASSSAMDTQYF

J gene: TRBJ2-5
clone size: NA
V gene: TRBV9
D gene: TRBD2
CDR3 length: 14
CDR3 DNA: TGTGCCAGCAGCCTACGGACTAGCGGGGGAACCCAGTACTTC
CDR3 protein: CASSLRTSGGTQYF

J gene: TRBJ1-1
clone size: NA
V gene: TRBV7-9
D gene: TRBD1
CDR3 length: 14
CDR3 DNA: TGTGCCAGCAGCATGGGACAGCAGAACACTGAAGCTTTCTTT
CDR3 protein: CASSMGQQNTEAFF

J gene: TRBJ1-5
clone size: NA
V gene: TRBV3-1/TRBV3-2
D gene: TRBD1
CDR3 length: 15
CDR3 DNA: TGTGCCAGCAGCCGGACAGGGGGCTCAGGGCAGCCCCAGCATTTT
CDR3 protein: CASSRTGGSGQPQHF

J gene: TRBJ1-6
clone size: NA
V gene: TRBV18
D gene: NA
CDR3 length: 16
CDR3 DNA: TGTGCCAGCTCGCAACACGAAGGAGCGGATAATTCACCCCTCCACTTT
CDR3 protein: CASSQHEGADNSPLHF

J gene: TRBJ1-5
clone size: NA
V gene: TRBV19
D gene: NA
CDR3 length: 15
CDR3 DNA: TGTGCCAGTAGTACAACAGGGATTAACAATCAGCCCCAGCATTTT
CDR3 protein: CASSTTGINNQPQHF

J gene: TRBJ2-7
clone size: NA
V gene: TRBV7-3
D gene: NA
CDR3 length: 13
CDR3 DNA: TGTGCCAGCAGCTTTAACGGAGGCTACGAGCAGTACTTC
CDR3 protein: CASSFNGGYEQYF

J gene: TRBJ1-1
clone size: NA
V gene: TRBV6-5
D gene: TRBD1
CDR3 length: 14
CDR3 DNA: TGTGCCAGCAGGGACAGGTCCCCAAACACTGAAGCTTTCTTT
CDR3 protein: CASRDRSPNTEAFF

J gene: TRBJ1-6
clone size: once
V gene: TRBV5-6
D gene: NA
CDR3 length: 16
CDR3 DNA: TGTGCCAGCAGCCTACTTCGGGGGAACTATAATTCACCCCTCCACTTT
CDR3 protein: CASSLLRGNYNSPLHF

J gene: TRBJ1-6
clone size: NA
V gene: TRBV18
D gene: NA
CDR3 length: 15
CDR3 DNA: TGTGCCAGCTCACCCGGGGGAAGAAATAATTCACCCCTCCACTTT
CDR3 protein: CASSPGGRNNSPLHF

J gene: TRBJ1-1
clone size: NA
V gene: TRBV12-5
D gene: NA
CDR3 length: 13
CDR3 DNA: TGTGCTAGTGGTTCCGGCGGTGACACTGAAGCTTTCTTT
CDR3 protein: CASGSGGDTEAFF

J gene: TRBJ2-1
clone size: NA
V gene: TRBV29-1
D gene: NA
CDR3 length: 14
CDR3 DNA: TGCAGCGTTGGGCGGCAGGGCTCCTACAATGAGCAGTTCTTC
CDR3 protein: CSVGRQGSYNEQFF

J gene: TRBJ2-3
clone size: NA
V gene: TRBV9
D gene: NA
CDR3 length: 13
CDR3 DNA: TGTGCCAGCAGCTTAGGGGGGGATGATACGCAGTATTTT
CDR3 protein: CASSLGGDDTQYF

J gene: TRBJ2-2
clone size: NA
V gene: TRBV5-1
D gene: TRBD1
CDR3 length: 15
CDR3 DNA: TGCGCCAGCAGCCAGGACAGGGAGAACACCGGGGAGCTGTTTTTT
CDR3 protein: CASSQDRENTGELFF

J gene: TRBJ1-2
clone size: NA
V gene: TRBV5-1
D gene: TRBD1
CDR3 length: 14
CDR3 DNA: TGCGCCAGCAGCCTCGACAGGGGTCCCTATGGCTACACCTTC
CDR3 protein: CASSLDRGPYGYTF

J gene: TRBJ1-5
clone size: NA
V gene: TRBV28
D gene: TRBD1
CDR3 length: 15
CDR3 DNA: TGTGCCAGCAGTTTAGGGGACAGGGGTAATCAGCCCCAGCATTTT
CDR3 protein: CASSLGDRGNQPQHF

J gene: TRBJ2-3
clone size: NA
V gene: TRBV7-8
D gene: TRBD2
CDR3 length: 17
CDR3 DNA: TGTGCCAGCAGCTTAAGCCCCGGGACTAGCGGCACAGATACGCAGTATTTT
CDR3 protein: CASSLSPGTSGTDTQYF

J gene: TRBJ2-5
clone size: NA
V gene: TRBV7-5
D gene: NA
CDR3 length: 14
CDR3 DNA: TGTGCCAGGAATTTAGGACATCCGCAGGAGACCCAGTACTTC
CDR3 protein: CARNLGHPQETQYF

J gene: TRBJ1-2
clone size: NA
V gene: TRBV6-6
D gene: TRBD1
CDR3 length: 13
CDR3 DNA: TGTGCCAGCAGTTACGCCGGGACAGGGGGCCTAACCTTC
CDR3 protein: CASSYAGTGGLTF

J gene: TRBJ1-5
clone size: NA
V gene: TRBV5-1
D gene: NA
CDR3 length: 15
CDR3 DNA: TGCGCCAGCAGCTTGGTTGGGGGTACAGGGCAGCCCCAGCATTTT
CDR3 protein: CASSLVGGTGQPQHF

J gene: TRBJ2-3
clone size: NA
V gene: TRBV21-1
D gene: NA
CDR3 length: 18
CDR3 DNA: TGTGCCAGCAGCAAAGTGCAAGCGGGGCCTCACCACACAGATACGCAGTATTTT
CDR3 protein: CASSKVQAGPHHTDTQYF

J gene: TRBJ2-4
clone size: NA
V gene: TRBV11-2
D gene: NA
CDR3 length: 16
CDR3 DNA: TGTGCCAGCTCCTCCCTCCGGGATAAAGCCAAAAACATTCAGTACTTC
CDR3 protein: CASSSLRDKAKNIQYF

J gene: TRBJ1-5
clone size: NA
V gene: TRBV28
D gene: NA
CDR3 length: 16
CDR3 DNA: TGTGCCAGCAGCGTCGATGGGAGATATAGCAATCAGCCCCAGCATTTT
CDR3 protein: CASSVDGRYSNQPQHF

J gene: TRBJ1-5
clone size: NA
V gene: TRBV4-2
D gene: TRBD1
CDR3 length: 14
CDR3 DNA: TGTGCCAGCAGCCCGCGACAGGGGAATCAGCCCCAGCATTTT
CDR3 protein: CASSPRQGNQPQHF

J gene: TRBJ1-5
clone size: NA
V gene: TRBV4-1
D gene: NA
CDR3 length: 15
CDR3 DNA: TGCGCCAGCAGCCAAGACTACAGGCCACCAACGCCCCAGCATTTT
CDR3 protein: CASSQDYRPPTPQHF

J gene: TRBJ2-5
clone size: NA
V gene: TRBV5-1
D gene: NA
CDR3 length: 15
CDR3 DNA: TGCGCCAGAAACCTGGGGGAGGCCTCGTACGAGACCCAGTACTTC
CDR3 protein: CARNLGEASYETQYF

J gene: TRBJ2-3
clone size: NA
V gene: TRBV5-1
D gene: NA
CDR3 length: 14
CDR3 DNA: TGCGCCAGCAGCCTATGGGGAGTTTTGGATACGCAGTATTTT
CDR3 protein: CASSLWGVLDTQYF

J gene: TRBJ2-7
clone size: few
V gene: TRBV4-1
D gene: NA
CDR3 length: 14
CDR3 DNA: TGCGCCAGCAGCCAAGCCAATACGGCCTACGAGCAGTACTTC
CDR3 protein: CASSQANTAYEQYF

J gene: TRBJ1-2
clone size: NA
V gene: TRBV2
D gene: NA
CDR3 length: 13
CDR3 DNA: TGTGCCAGCAGCACAGGAGCTAACTATGGCTACACCTTC
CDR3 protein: CASSTGANYGYTF

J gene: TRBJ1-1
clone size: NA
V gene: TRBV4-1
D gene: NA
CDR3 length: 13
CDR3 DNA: TGCGCCAGCAGCCAAGTGAGGAACACTGAAGCTTTCTTT
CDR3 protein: CASSQVRNTEAFF

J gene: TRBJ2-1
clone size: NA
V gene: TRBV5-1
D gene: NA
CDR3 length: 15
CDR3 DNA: TGCGCCAGCAAGATGGAGGACCGCCCTTACAATGAGCAGTTCTTC
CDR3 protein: CASKMEDRPYNEQFF

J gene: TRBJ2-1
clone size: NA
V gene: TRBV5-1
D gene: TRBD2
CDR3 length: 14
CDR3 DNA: TGCGCCAGCAAAGTTTTCTCTAGCGGGAATGAGCAGTTCTTC
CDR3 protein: CASKVFSSGNEQFF

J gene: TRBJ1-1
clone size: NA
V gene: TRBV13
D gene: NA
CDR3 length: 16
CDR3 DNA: TGTGCCAGCAGCTTAGGACAGGGCCCTAAATGGACTGAAGCTTTCTTT
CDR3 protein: CASSLGQGPKWTEAFF

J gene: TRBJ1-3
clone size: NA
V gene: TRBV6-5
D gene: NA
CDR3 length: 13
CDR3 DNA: TGTGCCAGCAGTTACGGAGAAGGAAACACCATATATTTT
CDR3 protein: CASSYGEGNTIYF

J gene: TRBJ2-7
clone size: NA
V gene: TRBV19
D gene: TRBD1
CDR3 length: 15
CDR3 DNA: TGTGCCAGTAGTAAGGACAGGTCGGTTTCCTACGAGCAGTACTTC
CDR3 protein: CASSKDRSVSYEQYF

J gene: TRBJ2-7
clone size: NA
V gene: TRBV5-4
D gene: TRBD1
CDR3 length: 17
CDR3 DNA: TGTGCCAGCAGCAGAAAGCTGGGACAGAAGTTCCCCCACGAGCAGTACTTC
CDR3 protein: CASSRKLGQKFPHEQYF

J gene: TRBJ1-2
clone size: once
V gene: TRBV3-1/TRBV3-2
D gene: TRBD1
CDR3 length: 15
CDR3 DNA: TGTGCCAGCTCCCCGGGGGACCACAGGGGCTATGGCTACACCTTC
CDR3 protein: CASSPGDHRGYGYTF

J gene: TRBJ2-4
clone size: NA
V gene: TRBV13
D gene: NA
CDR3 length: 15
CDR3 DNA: TGTGCCAGCAGCTTAGGTCGGGAGTCCAAAAACATTCAGTACTTC
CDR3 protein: CASSLGRESKNIQYF

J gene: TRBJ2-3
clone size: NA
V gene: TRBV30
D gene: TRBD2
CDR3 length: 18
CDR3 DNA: TGTGCCTGGAGTGTATGGCGTAGCGGGGTAACTAGCACAGATACGCAGTATTTT
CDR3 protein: CAWSVWRSGVTSTDTQYF

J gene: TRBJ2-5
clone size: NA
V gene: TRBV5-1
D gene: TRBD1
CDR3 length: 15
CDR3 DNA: TGCGCCAGCAGCAACTCCGGGACAGCGCAAGAGACCCAGTACTTC
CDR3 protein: CASSNSGTAQETQYF